The 3 T cell receptor beta chains given below trace back to one sample, sequenced in a study of cytomegalovirus exposure and HLA in healthy donors. Primers for the PCR totalled 60 Vbeta and 13 Jbeta. Sequencing was performed with immunoSEQ multiplex PCR; in TCRdb, only in-frame clones are kept and a portion is missing. The sample yields 130,000 to 150,000 clones, roughly 80% seen once. The sequencing input was PBMCs. The receptors were sampled from a middle-aged man in good health and CMV-seropositive.

V is TRBV5-1 and J is TRBJ1-4, with D possibly TRBD1 on 6 matching bases. Trimming removed 3 bases at V and 8 bases at J, with 20 bases between. Germline V gene lookup returns CDR1 SGHRS and CDR2 YFSETQ. This CDR3 spans 16 amino acids. CDR3 DNA sequence: TGCGCCAGCAGCTGGGGGCGGGGGGGCCGAGAAGAAAAACTGTTTTTT. Its translation is CASSWGRGGREEKLFF.

The chain couples TRBV27 to TRBJ2-7; D possibly corresponds to TRBD1 (6 bases). The V and J ends lost 5 bases and 1 base respectively, with 18 bases between them. Germline V gene sequence: CDR1 MNHEY, CDR2 SMNVEV (reference sequence). This CDR3 comprises 16 residues. CDR3 in amino acids: CASSLTPTGPSYEQYF. CDR3 DNA sequence: TGTGCCAGCAGTCTAACCCCCACAGGGCCTTCCTACGAGCAGTACTTC.

The CDR3 DNA reads TGCGCCAGCAGTCAATCGAACCAGAGGGGAGGATTCCAAGAGACCCAGTACTTC. Encoded protein: CASSQSNQRGGFQETQYF. V usage is TRBV23-1 and J usage is TRBJ2-5, with a weak D call TRBD2 (6 bases). TRBV23-1 is recorded as an ORF, its role being uncertain. The CDR3 extends over 18 amino acids. The V end lost 0 bases, the J end lost 1 base, and 18 bases lay between the germline ends.